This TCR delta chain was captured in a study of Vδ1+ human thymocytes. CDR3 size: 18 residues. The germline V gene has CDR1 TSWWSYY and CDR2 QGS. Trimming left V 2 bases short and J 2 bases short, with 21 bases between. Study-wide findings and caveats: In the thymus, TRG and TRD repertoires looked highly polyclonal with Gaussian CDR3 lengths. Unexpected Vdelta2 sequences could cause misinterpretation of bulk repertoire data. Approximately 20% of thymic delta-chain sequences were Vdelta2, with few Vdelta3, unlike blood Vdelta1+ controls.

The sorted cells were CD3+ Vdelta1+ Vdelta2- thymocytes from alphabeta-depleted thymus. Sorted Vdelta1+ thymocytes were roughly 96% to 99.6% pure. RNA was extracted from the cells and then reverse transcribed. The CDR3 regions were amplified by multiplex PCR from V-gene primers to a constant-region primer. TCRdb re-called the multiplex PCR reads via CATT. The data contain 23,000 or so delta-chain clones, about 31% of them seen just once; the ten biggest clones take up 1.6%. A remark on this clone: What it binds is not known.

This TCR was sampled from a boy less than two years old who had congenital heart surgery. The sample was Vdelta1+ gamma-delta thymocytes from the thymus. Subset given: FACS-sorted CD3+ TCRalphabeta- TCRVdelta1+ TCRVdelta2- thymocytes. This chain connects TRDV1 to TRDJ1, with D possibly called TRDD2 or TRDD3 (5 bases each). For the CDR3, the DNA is TGTGCTCTTGGGGAAATTCCCTACGAGTACTGGAAGACCGATAAACTCATCTTT. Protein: CALGEIPYEYWKTDKLIF.